This passage covers 21 T cell receptor beta chains from one sample sequenced in a study of vaccination effects on CD4 cells after COVID-19. Antigen-specific CD4+ T cells were first expanded with viral peptide pools by the ViraFEST assay and only then sequenced. An approximately 10-day culture period preceded the isolation of CD4+ T cells. Each person got two doses of an mRNA SARS-CoV-2 vaccine, BNT162b2 or mRNA-1273. Profiled with immunoSEQ multiplex PCR; TCRdb holds only in-frame clones, not every one. Here the sample spans 80,000 to 95,000 clones, around 77% being singletons. No cognate antigen is known for these TCRs. Sample: CD4+ T cells from PBMCs cultured with HCoV-OC43 spike peptides, taken after COVID-19 vaccination. Subset here: HCoV-OC43 spike overlapping peptide pool stimulation. All receptors come from a human donor who received a COVID-19 vaccine.

The genes are TRBV30 and TRBJ1-5, with 10 bases that match TRBD1. The CDR3 covers 13 residues. Germline CDR1 GTSNPN, CDR2 SVGIG (reference sequence). The trim removed 6 bases at V and 5 bases at J, leaving 4 bases unmatched. The CDR3 here is CACSGTGDQPQHF. The CDR3 region has the DNA TGTGCCTGTTCCGGGACAGGGGATCAGCCCCAGCATTTT.

This chain uses TRBV4-1 with TRBJ2-7; D not certain. This CDR3 is 16 amino acids long. Germline lookup yields CDR1 MGHRA and CDR2 YSYEKL. V lost 4 bases and J lost 0, with 16 bases in between. CDR3 amino acids: CASSPRTAISSYEQYV. In nucleotides, the CDR3 is TGCGCCAGCAGCCCAAGGACCGCTATCAGCTCCTACGAGCAGTACGTC.

The chain uses TRBV6-4 and TRBJ2-6, with D unresolved. Trimming left V 4 bases short and J 2 bases short, with 6 bases between. The CDR3 runs to 14 residues. Germline values: CDR1 MRHNA, CDR2 SNTAGT. The CDR3 protein is CASSVQTGANVLTF. The CDR3 DNA is TGTGCCAGCAGTGTCCAAACTGGGGCCAACGTCCTGACTTTC.

The V gene is TRBV6-5, the J gene TRBJ2-5, with D hard to call. Germline V gene data show CDR1 as MNHEY and CDR2 as SVGAGI. There are 14 residues in the CDR3. With 0 bases removed from V and 5 bases from J, the gap between germline ends came to 10 bases. The CDR3 bases are TGTGCCAGCAGTTACTCGATTGGTCGGGAGACCCAGTACTTC. This sequence encodes CASSYSIGRETQYF.

DNA for the CDR3: TGCGCCAGCAGCTTGCAAAATTTACAGGGGCGGTCAGATGGCTACACCTTC. Its translation is CASSLQNLQGRSDGYTF. The genes are TRBV5-1 and TRBJ1-2; 7 bases are a match to TRBD1. Looked up from germline, CDR1 is SGHRS and CDR2 is YFSETQ. J gave up 6 bases and V 1 base, and 15 bases lay outside the gene matches. The CDR3 consists of 17 residues. Full variable domain (outside the CDR3, taken from reference TRBV5-1 and TRBJ1-2): KAGVTQTPRYLIKTRGQQVTLSCSPISGHRSVSWYQQTPGQGLQFLFEYFSETQRNKGNFPGRFSGRQFSNSRSEMNVSTLELGDSALYLCASSLQNLQGRSDGYTFGSGTRLTVV.

This CDR3 reads CASGPMGGGTDTQYF. DNA of the CDR3: TGCGCCAGCGGACCCATGGGGGGGGGCACAGATACGCAGTATTTT. The V gene is TRBV4-3, the J gene TRBJ2-3, with 7 positions matching TRBD2. V shed 8 bases, J shed 1 base, and the junction held 9 bases outside the gene matches. This CDR3 spans 15 amino acids. Per the germline V gene, CDR1 is LGHNA and CDR2 is YSLEER.

The chain's CDR3 is CASSLVKAGANVLTF. DNA of the CDR3: TGTGCCAGCAGCTTAGTCAAGGCTGGGGCCAACGTCCTGACTTTC. V usage is TRBV7-3 and J usage is TRBJ2-6; no definite D call. Germline lookup yields CDR1 SGHTA and CDR2 FQGTGA. The CDR3 extends over 15 amino acids. V was cut by 2 bases and J by 2 bases, with 7 bases left in between.

V gene TRBV11-1 combines with J gene TRBJ2-1; 7 bases agree with TRBD2. This CDR3 is 15 amino acids long. The V segment lost 7 bases and the J segment 5 bases; nucleotides outside the gene matches: 11. Germline assignment: CDR1 SGHAT and CDR2 FQDESV (reference sequence). CDR3 sequence: CASTAGQGRNNEQFF. Here the CDR3 DNA reads TGTGCCAGCACAGCGGGGCAGGGACGGAACAATGAGCAGTTCTTC.

The chain employs TRBV4-1 and TRBJ1-1; D may be TRBD1 (5 bases). The CDR3 consists of 14 residues. CDR1 and CDR2 from the germline V gene are MGHRA and YSYEKL. The ends were cut back, 3 bases at V and 4 bases at J, with 12 bases in the middle. The CDR3 spells CASSQGGEGTEAFF. As DNA, the CDR3 is TGCGCCAGCAGCCAGGGGGGGGAGGGCACTGAAGCTTTCTTT.

This rearrangement joins TRBV6-5 to TRBJ1-5, with no clear D. CDR3 size: 15 residues. CDR1 and CDR2 (germline): MNHEY, SVGAGI. V shed 7 bases and J shed 5 bases, with 18 bases lying between them. CDR3: CASTAPAGIHQPQHF. CDR3 nucleotides: TGTGCCAGCACCGCACCTGCAGGTATACATCAGCCCCAGCATTTT.

There are a few counts of this clone. V and J are TRBV6-1 and TRBJ2-3; D is perhaps TRBD2 (5 bases). V was trimmed by 2 bases and J by 4 bases, leaving 7 bases between them. This CDR3 is built from 13 residues. From germline, CDR1 is MNHNS and CDR2 SASEGT. CDR3: CASSEQRADTQYF. CDR3 nucleotides: TGTGCCAGCAGTGAACAGAGGGCAGATACGCAGTATTTT.

This chain connects TRBV6-5 to TRBJ1-5; TRBD1 matches 9 bases. The CDR3 sequence is 15 residues long. Germline loops: CDR1 MNHEY, CDR2 SVGAGI. Trimming removed 6 bases from V and 4 bases from J; junction bases left unmatched: 7. CDR3 nucleotides: TGTGCCAGCAGCCAGAATGACAGGGGGAATCAGCCCCAGCATTTT. It translates to CASSQNDRGNQPQHF.

This clone was counted a single time. The chain combines TRBV2 with TRBJ2-3; D unclear. The ends were cut back, 8 bases at V and 7 bases at J, with 10 bases in the middle. The CDR3 extends over 11 amino acids. CDR1 is SNHLY, CDR2 FYNNEI, per germline. The CDR3 protein is CASLSSYTQYF. The CDR3, as DNA: TGTGCCAGCCTATCGTCCTATACGCAGTATTTT.

The gene calls are TRBV12-3 or TRBV12-4 and TRBJ1-6; TRBD1 is a possible D gene (6 bases). V lost 4 bases to trimming and J lost 10 bases, with 11 bases between them. The CDR3 totals 13 residues. As DNA, the CDR3 is TGTGCCAGCAGTTCGGGGGCGCGATCACCCCTCCACTTT. It specifies CASSSGARSPLHF.

The V gene is TRBV6-6, the J gene TRBJ1-2, with 8 bases identical to TRBD1. The CDR3 has 14 residues. With 6 bases clipped from V and 3 bases from J, the junction kept 6 bases outside the gene matches. The germline V gene encodes CDR1 MNHNY and CDR2 SVGAGI (reference sequence). The CDR3, as DNA: TGTGCCAGCAGCGACAGGGGCGATTACTATGGCTACACCTTC. Translating gives CASSDRGDYYGYTF.

The chain has TRBV10-1 and TRBJ2-3; TRBD1 aligns across 7 bases. CDR3 length equals 15 residues. Germline trimming cut 4 bases from V and 10 bases from J; bases unmatched to any gene: 14. Germline loops: CDR1 WNHNN, CDR2 SYGVQD (reference sequence). The CDR3 nucleotides are TGCGCCAGCAGTGGGCGAGGACGACAGGGACCCTCGCAGTATTTT. This encodes CASSGRGRQGPSQYF.

CDR3 in amino acids: CASSEDGVVAEAFF. CDR3 nucleotides: TGTGCCAGCAGTGAAGATGGGGTTGTGGCTGAAGCTTTCTTT. This chain links TRBV28 with TRBJ1-1, with D uncertain. The length of the CDR3 is 14 residues. Germline V gene data show CDR1 as MDHEN and CDR2 as SYDVKM. V lost 5 bases to trimming and J lost 6 bases, with 16 bases between them.

This clone was counted a few times. V gene TRBV19 combines with J gene TRBJ2-2; D may be TRBD2 (5 bases). The ends were cut back, 5 bases at V and 2 bases at J, with 12 bases in the middle. This CDR3 contains 15 residues. From germline, CDR1 is LNHDA and CDR2 SQIVND (reference sequence). CDR3 protein: CASSVGRSNTGELFF. CDR3 in DNA: TGTGCCAGTAGTGTAGGGAGAAGCAACACCGGGGAGCTGTTTTTT.

The chain recombines TRBV27 with TRBJ2-3; 8 bases line up with TRBD2. V gave up 7 bases and J gave up 0 bases; unmatched junction bases: 6. The CDR3 runs 15 residues. CDR1 and CDR2 from the germline V gene are MNHEY and SMNVEV (reference sequence). The chain's CDR3 is CASNTPGGSTDTQYF. For the CDR3, the DNA is TGTGCCAGCAACACGCCGGGGGGGAGCACAGATACGCAGTATTTT.

CDR3 DNA: TGTGCCAGCAGCTTAGTACCCACGAGGGGGGGTAACACTGAAGCTTTCTTT. Its protein is CASSLVPTRGGNTEAFF. The chain employs TRBV7-8 and TRBJ1-1, with D maybe TRBD1 (6 bases). In germline, CDR1 is SGHVS, CDR2 FQNEAQ. This CDR3 region has 17 residues. V lost 1 base and J lost 2, with 17 bases in between.

J is TRBJ2-1 and V is TRBV4-3; 10 bases fit TRBD2. Germline lookup yields CDR1 LGHNA and CDR2 YSLEER. Losses at the gene ends were 3 bases for V and 7 bases for J; bases not matched to a gene: 6. The CDR3 is made up of 15 amino acids. As DNA, the CDR3 is TGCGCCAGCAGCCAGTTAGCGGGGGGTGTGAATGAGCAGTTCTTC. Its protein product is CASSQLAGGVNEQFF.